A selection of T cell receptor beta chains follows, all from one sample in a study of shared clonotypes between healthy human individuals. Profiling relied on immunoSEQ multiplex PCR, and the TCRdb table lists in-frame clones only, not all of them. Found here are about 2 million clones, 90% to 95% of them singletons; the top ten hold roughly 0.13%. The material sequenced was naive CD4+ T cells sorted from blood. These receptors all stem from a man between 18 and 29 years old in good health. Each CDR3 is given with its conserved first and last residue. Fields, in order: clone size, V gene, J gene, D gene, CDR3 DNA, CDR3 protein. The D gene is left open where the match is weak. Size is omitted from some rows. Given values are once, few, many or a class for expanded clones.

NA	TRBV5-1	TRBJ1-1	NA	TGCGCCAGCAGCTTGCCCGTGGAGGACACTGAAGCTTTCTTT	CASSLPVEDTEAFF
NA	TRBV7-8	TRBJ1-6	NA	TGTGCCAGCAGCTTAGGGTTGGACGGATCACCCCTCCACTTT	CASSLGLDGSPLHF
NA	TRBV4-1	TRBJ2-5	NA	TGCGCCAGCAGCCAAGGCCTCAAAGAGACCCAGTACTTC	CASSQGLKETQYF
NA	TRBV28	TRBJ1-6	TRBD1	TGTGCCAGCAGCCCACAGGGGATGAATTCACCCCTCCACTTT	CASSPQGMNSPLHF
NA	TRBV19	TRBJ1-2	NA	TGTGCCAGTAGCCCCCGGGTTAACTATGGCTACACCTTC	CASSPRVNYGYTF
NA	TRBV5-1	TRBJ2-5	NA	TGCGCCAGCAGCTTGCGGGGTTCCCAAGAGACCCAGTACTTC	CASSLRGSQETQYF
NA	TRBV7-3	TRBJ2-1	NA	TGTGCCAGCAGCCGGGGCAATGAGCAGTTCTTC	CASSRGNEQFF
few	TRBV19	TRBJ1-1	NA	TGTGCCAGTATAAACGATTTAGGGACTGAAGCTTTCTTT	CASINDLGTEAFF
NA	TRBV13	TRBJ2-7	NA	TGTGCCAGCAGCCCTCCGCTCTACAAGAGCCAGGGGAACGAGCAGTACTTC	CASSPPLYKSQGNEQYF
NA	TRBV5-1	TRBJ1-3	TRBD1	TGCGCCAGCAGCTTAGCCGGGACAGAATATGGAAACACCATATATTTT	CASSLAGTEYGNTIYF
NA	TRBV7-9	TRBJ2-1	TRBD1	TGTGCCAGCAGCCGGGGACAGGGAAAGGACAATGAGCAGTTCTTC	CASSRGQGKDNEQFF
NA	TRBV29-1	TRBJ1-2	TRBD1	TGCAGCGCAGCCGGGACAGGGGTTGGGTCCCACTATGGCTACACCTTC	CSAAGTGVGSHYGYTF
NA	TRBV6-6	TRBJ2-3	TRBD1	TGTGCCAGCAGTTACGGGACAGGGGTGCAAGATACGCAGTATTTT	CASSYGTGVQDTQYF
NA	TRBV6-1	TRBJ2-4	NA	TGTGCCAGCAGTGAAGCGGCGGGGACCAAAAACATTCAGTACTTC	CASSEAAGTKNIQYF
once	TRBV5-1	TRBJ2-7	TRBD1	TGCGCCAGCAGCCGGACAGGTGACTCCTACGAGCAGTACTTC	CASSRTGDSYEQYF
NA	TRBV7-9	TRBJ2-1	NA	TGTGCCAGCGGGTATTACTCCTACAATGAGCAGTTCTTC	CASGYYSYNEQFF
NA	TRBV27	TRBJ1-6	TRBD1	TGTGCCAGCAGGTCCGGGACAGGGACCTATAATTCACCCCTCCACTTT	CASRSGTGTYNSPLHF
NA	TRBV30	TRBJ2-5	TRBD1	TGTGCCTGGGGAACAGGGGGCTTAGAGACCCAGTACTTC	CAWGTGGLETQYF
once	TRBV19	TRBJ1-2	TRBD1	TGTGCCAGTAGTTTCCGACAGGGCGGGAATGGCTACACCTTC	CASSFRQGGNGYTF
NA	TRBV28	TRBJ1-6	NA	TGTGCCAGCAGATACAGCCAGGGGAATAATTCACCCCTCCACTTT	CASRYSQGNNSPLHF
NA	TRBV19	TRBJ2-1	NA	TGTGCCAGTAGTATGGCGGGATGGAATGAGCAGTTCTTC	CASSMAGWNEQFF
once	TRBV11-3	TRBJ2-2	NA	TGTGCCAGCAGCTTAAGGGGTACCGGGGAGCTGTTTTTT	CASSLRGTGELFF
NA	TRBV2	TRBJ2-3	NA	TGTGCCAGCAGTGAATCTATGAGAGATACGCAGTATTTT	CASSESMRDTQYF
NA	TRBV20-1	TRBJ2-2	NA	TGCAGTGCTAGAGGGGCCCGGGAGCTGTTTTTT	CSARGARELFF
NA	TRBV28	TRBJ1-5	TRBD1	TGTGCCAGCACCGCGGGACAGGGGAACAATCAGCCCCAGCATTTT	CASTAGQGNNQPQHF
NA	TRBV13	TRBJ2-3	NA	TGTGCCAGCAGCTTAGGGGGGAGCACAGATACGCAGTATTTT	CASSLGGSTDTQYF
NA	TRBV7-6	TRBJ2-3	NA	TGTGCCAGCAGCTCAACGGGTCCTCCCGATACGCAGTATTTT	CASSSTGPPDTQYF
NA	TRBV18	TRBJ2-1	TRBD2	TGTGCCAGCTCACAAGGGACTAGCGGGAGCGAAGGGGTCTTC	CASSQGTSGSEGVF
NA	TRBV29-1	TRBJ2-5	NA	TGCAGCGTTGAAGACGGCGGGAAGGCCCAGTACTTC	CSVEDGGKAQYF
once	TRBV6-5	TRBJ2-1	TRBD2	TGTGCCAGCAGTTACGGCGAGGGAGGGTACAATGAGCAGTTCTTC	CASSYGEGGYNEQFF
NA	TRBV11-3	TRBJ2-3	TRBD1	TGTGCCAGCAGCCCAGGGGGTAGTGGCACAGATACGCAGTATTTT	CASSPGGSGTDTQYF
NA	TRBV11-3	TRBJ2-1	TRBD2	TGTGCCAGCAGTCCGCGGGGGAGCTCCTACAATGAGCAGTTCTTC	CASSPRGSSYNEQFF
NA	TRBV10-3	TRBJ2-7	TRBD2	TGTGCCACCGGGGGACTAGCGGGGGTCTACGAGCAGTACTTC	CATGGLAGVYEQYF
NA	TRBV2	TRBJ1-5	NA	TGTGCCAGCACCGGACTAAATTCCAATCAGCCCCAGCATTTT	CASTGLNSNQPQHF
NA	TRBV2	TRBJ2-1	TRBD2	TGTGCCAGCAAGAGGACTAGCGGGCCCACAGGCGAGCAGTTCTTC	CASKRTSGPTGEQFF
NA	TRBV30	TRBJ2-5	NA	TGTGCCTGGACGTTCGGCGAGACCCAGTACTTC	CAWTFGETQYF
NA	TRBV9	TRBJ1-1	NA	TGTGCCAGCAGCGACGGCCGCGGGGCTGAAGCTTTCTTT	CASSDGRGAEAFF
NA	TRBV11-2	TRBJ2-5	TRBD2	TGTGCCAGCAGTCCCCGGGGACTAGCGGTTGTCGAGACCCAGTACTTC	CASSPRGLAVVETQYF